This is a list of T cell receptor beta chains from one sample in a study of tumor and adjacent non-tumor tissue in lung cancer. TCRdb reprocessed the multiplex PCR reads with MiXCR, giving one entry per CDR3 protein. The table lists roughly 81,000 distinct CDR3 sequences, roughly 75% of them singletons, with around 12% in the top ten. What was sequenced was lung tumor tissue. These receptors were collected from a woman in her seventies with non-small cell lung cancer. CDR3s include the opening cysteine and the closing phenylalanine or tryptophan. Fields, in order: J gene, D gene, V gene, clone size, CDR3 DNA, CDR3 protein. A D gene is named only where the DNA matches it firmly. Some rows have no size entry. The others give once, few or many, or a class for an expanded clone.

J gene: TRBJ2-3
D gene: TRBD2
V gene: TRBV6-5
clone size: many
CDR3 DNA: TGTGCCAGCAGTTTAGCGGGGGTCCCGGTTTTT
CDR3 protein: CASSLAGVPVF

J gene: TRBJ2-7
D gene: NA
V gene: TRBV30
clone size: NA
CDR3 DNA: TGTGCCCGGAGAGTGGGTCGCCGGGCATACGAGCAGTACTTC
CDR3 protein: CARRVGRRAYEQYF

J gene: TRBJ2-1
D gene: TRBD1
V gene: TRBV5-1
clone size: NA
CDR3 DNA: TGCGCCAGCAGCTTGGTACAGGGGGCTTACAATGAGCAGCTCTTC
CDR3 protein: CASSLVQGAYNEQLF

J gene: TRBJ2-3
D gene: TRBD1
V gene: TRBV10-1
clone size: NA
CDR3 DNA: TGCGCCAGCAGCGGGACAGGGGGCACAGATACGCTGTATTTT
CDR3 protein: CASSGTGGTDTLYF

J gene: TRBJ2-1
D gene: NA
V gene: TRBV5-1
clone size: many
CDR3 DNA: TGCGCCAGCAGCCGACCCTCGGGAGTTAGCAATGAGCAGTTCTTC
CDR3 protein: CASSRPSGVSNEQFF

J gene: TRBJ2-2
D gene: TRBD1
V gene: TRBV5-1
clone size: few
CDR3 DNA: TGCGCCAGCGGCCGTCAGGGGGCGAACACCGGGGAGCTGTTTTTT
CDR3 protein: CASGRQGANTGELFF

J gene: TRBJ2-7
D gene: NA
V gene: TRBV6-5
clone size: NA
CDR3 DNA: TGTGCCACCATTTACCCTCGTAAGCAGTACTTC
CDR3 protein: CATIYPRKQYF

J gene: TRBJ1-1
D gene: NA
V gene: TRBV12-3/TRBV12-4
clone size: many
CDR3 DNA: TGTGCCAGCAGTTTACGACCGTCGCTGAACACTGAAGCTTTCTTT
CDR3 protein: CASSLRPSLNTEAFF

J gene: TRBJ1-4
D gene: NA
V gene: TRBV29-1
clone size: many
CDR3 DNA: TGCAGCGTCCAAGGCGCCAGAGCCAATGAAAAACTGTTTTTT
CDR3 protein: CSVQGARANEKLFF

J gene: TRBJ2-2
D gene: TRBD2
V gene: TRBV5-1
clone size: few
CDR3 DNA: TGCGCCAGCAGCGTTAGCGGGAGGGCTGGCGGGGAGCTGTTTTTT
CDR3 protein: CASSVSGRAGGELFF

J gene: TRBJ2-7
D gene: NA
V gene: TRBV6-1
clone size: NA
CDR3 DNA: TGTGTCAGTGTAGCACCGGGACCACTGGAGGAGCAGTACTTC
CDR3 protein: CVSVAPGPLEEQYF

J gene: TRBJ1-5
D gene: NA
V gene: TRBV12-3/TRBV12-4
clone size: NA
CDR3 DNA: TGTACCACCAAACCGACAGGAGAAAATCGGCCCCAGCATTTT
CDR3 protein: CTTKPTGENRPQHF

J gene: TRBJ2-1
D gene: NA
V gene: TRBV7-2
clone size: few
CDR3 DNA: TGTGCCAGCAGCTTAGGACGCTTGGACAATGAGCAGTCCTTC
CDR3 protein: CASSLGRLDNEQSF

J gene: TRBJ1-6
D gene: NA
V gene: TRBV7-9
clone size: NA
CDR3 DNA: TGTGCCAGCAGCCGCAGAGACCTGGGGAGTACCCTCCACTTT
CDR3 protein: CASSRRDLGSTLHF

J gene: TRBJ2-3
D gene: TRBD2
V gene: TRBV12-3/TRBV12-4
clone size: NA
CDR3 DNA: TGTGCCAGCAGGCCGCAGACTAGCGGGAGTTTGAATACGCAGTATTTT
CDR3 protein: CASRPQTSGSLNTQYF

J gene: TRBJ2-5
D gene: TRBD2
V gene: TRBV24-1
clone size: NA
CDR3 DNA: TGTGCCACCAGTCAGGCTAGCGGGAGTTTGCAAGAGACCCAGTACTTC
CDR3 protein: CATSQASGSLQETQYF

J gene: TRBJ1-2
D gene: NA
V gene: TRBV11-2
clone size: NA
CDR3 DNA: TGTGCCAGCAGCTTAGTGGGGACTAACTATGGCTACACCTTC
CDR3 protein: CASSLVGTNYGYTF

J gene: TRBJ2-1
D gene: NA
V gene: TRBV4-2
clone size: NA
CDR3 DNA: TGTGCCAGCAACCAAGGGCTAGAGGGGGACTACAATGAGCAGTTCTTC
CDR3 protein: CASNQGLEGDYNEQFF

J gene: TRBJ1-1
D gene: NA
V gene: TRBV7-9
clone size: many
CDR3 DNA: TGTGCCAGCAGCCACAGGTGGAACACTGAAGCTTTCTTT
CDR3 protein: CASSHRWNTEAFF

J gene: TRBJ2-1
D gene: TRBD2
V gene: TRBV4-1
clone size: NA
CDR3 DNA: TGCGCCAGCAGCCAAGTGGTGCGAGCGGGAGGGTCCAATGAGCAGTTCTTC
CDR3 protein: CASSQVVRAGGSNEQFF

J gene: TRBJ2-3
D gene: NA
V gene: TRBV12-3/TRBV12-4
clone size: NA
CDR3 DNA: TGTGTCAGCAGTACGACTACGGGAGATATGCAGTATTTT
CDR3 protein: CVSSTTTGDMQYF

J gene: TRBJ2-3
D gene: NA
V gene: TRBV6-6
clone size: NA
CDR3 DNA: TGTGCCAGCAGTTCCCAGATGAACACAGGTACGCAGTATTTT
CDR3 protein: CASSSQMNTGTQYF

J gene: TRBJ1-5
D gene: NA
V gene: TRBV7-8
clone size: many
CDR3 DNA: TGTGCCAGCAGCTTATTGCGCAGGGCGGACAATCAGCCCCAGCATTTT
CDR3 protein: CASSLLRRADNQPQHF

J gene: TRBJ2-5
D gene: NA
V gene: TRBV29-1
clone size: many
CDR3 DNA: TGCAGCGTGACAGAGCTACAAGAGACCCAGTACTTC
CDR3 protein: CSVTELQETQYF

J gene: TRBJ1-4
D gene: TRBD1
V gene: TRBV6-5
clone size: NA
CDR3 DNA: TGTGTCAGCAATAGGACAGGGGTGGATGAAAAACTGCTTTTT
CDR3 protein: CVSNRTGVDEKLLF

J gene: TRBJ2-7
D gene: TRBD2
V gene: TRBV5-1
clone size: NA
CDR3 DNA: TGCGCCAGCAGCCCCGGGCCAGCGGGGATATACGAGCAGTACTTC
CDR3 protein: CASSPGPAGIYEQYF

J gene: TRBJ2-7
D gene: TRBD2
V gene: TRBV5-1
clone size: NA
CDR3 DNA: TGCGCCAGCAGCTTGGGAGCTAGCGGGAGATACGAGCAGTACTTC
CDR3 protein: CASSLGASGRYEQYF

J gene: TRBJ2-2
D gene: TRBD2
V gene: TRBV10-3
clone size: many
CDR3 DNA: TGTGCCATCCGACGAACTAGCGGCTCGAACACCGGGGAGCTGTTTTTT
CDR3 protein: CAIRRTSGSNTGELFF

J gene: TRBJ2-5
D gene: NA
V gene: TRBV28
clone size: many
CDR3 DNA: TGTGCCAGCAGCAGCGAGCGGCCAGGGGAGACCCAGTACTTC
CDR3 protein: CASSSERPGETQYF

J gene: TRBJ2-1
D gene: NA
V gene: TRBV6-5
clone size: NA
CDR3 DNA: TGTACCAACAGTTACTCGCCGCAAACAGGGAAGGCCTACAATGAGCAGTTCTTC
CDR3 protein: CTNSYSPQTGKAYNEQFF

J gene: TRBJ1-4
D gene: TRBD1
V gene: TRBV29-1
clone size: few
CDR3 DNA: TGCAGCGTCGGACAGGGGGGGATCAATGAGAAACTGTTTTTT
CDR3 protein: CSVGQGGINEKLFF

J gene: TRBJ2-7
D gene: NA
V gene: TRBV28
clone size: NA
CDR3 DNA: TGTGCCAGCGGTTTGGTGGATAACTACGAGCAGTACTTC
CDR3 protein: CASGLVDNYEQYF

J gene: TRBJ2-3
D gene: TRBD2
V gene: TRBV29-1
clone size: NA
CDR3 DNA: TGCAGCGACTATCTAGCGGAACGAAGAGCAGATACGCAGTATTTT
CDR3 protein: CSDYLAERRADTQYF

J gene: TRBJ1-1
D gene: TRBD1
V gene: TRBV6-5
clone size: NA
CDR3 DNA: TGTGGCAGCAGTAGTGGGAGAAGAGGACAGGGTGCCCTGGGGACTGAAGCTTTCTTT
CDR3 protein: CGSSSGRRGQGALGTEAFF

J gene: TRBJ2-1
D gene: TRBD2
V gene: TRBV11-1
clone size: NA
CDR3 DNA: TGTATCAGCAGCTTAGCCCTAGCGGGCCCGTTCAATGAGCAGTTCTTC
CDR3 protein: CISSLALAGPFNEQFF

J gene: TRBJ2-3
D gene: TRBD2
V gene: TRBV29-1
clone size: NA
CDR3 DNA: TGCAGCGTTGAAAATGAAGCGGGAGAGACACAGTATTTT
CDR3 protein: CSVENEAGETQYF

J gene: TRBJ1-2
D gene: NA
V gene: TRBV6-2/TRBV6-3
clone size: NA
CDR3 DNA: TGTGCCAGCAGTTACTCCCGGACAGAGAGAGTGTTAGACGGCTGCACCTTC
CDR3 protein: CASSYSRTERVLDGCTF

J gene: TRBJ2-3
D gene: NA
V gene: TRBV24-1
clone size: NA
CDR3 DNA: TGTGCCACCAGTGATCCGACAACGAATACGCAGTATTTT
CDR3 protein: CATSDPTTNTQYF

J gene: TRBJ2-7
D gene: TRBD1
V gene: TRBV5-6
clone size: few
CDR3 DNA: TGTGCCAGCGGGGACCAGGGGGCTTTCGAGCAGTACTTC
CDR3 protein: CASGDQGAFEQYF

J gene: TRBJ2-1
D gene: NA
V gene: TRBV2
clone size: NA
CDR3 DNA: TGTGCCAGCAGTGAAGCAGAAGCGAGCAGCTCCTACAATGAGCAGTTCTTC
CDR3 protein: CASSEAEASSSYNEQFF

J gene: TRBJ2-7
D gene: TRBD2
V gene: TRBV29-1
clone size: NA
CDR3 DNA: TGCAGCGTTGGGCGGGACTATGAGCAGTACTTC
CDR3 protein: CSVGRDYEQYF

J gene: TRBJ1-1
D gene: NA
V gene: TRBV11-2
clone size: many
CDR3 DNA: TGTGCCAGCAGCTTAGAAGTTGACACTGAAGCTTTCTTT
CDR3 protein: CASSLEVDTEAFF

J gene: TRBJ2-1
D gene: TRBD2
V gene: TRBV20-1
clone size: NA
CDR3 DNA: TGCAGTGCTCTGGGGGGACTAGCGATAAAGAATGAGCAGTCCTTC
CDR3 protein: CSALGGLAIKNEQSF

J gene: TRBJ2-7
D gene: TRBD1
V gene: TRBV12-3/TRBV12-4
clone size: many
CDR3 DNA: TGTGCCGGCAGTTTCGTGGGACAGGGGGATGAGCAGTACTTC
CDR3 protein: CAGSFVGQGDEQYF

J gene: TRBJ2-3
D gene: TRBD2
V gene: TRBV5-1
clone size: NA
CDR3 DNA: TGCGCCTGCAGTCAGACTAGCGGGAGCCGAACAGATACGCAGTATTTT
CDR3 protein: CACSQTSGSRTDTQYF

J gene: TRBJ2-5
D gene: TRBD2
V gene: TRBV10-3
clone size: many
CDR3 DNA: TGTGCCATCAGTGAAACTAGCGGGAGAGAGACCCAGTACTTC
CDR3 protein: CAISETSGRETQYF

J gene: TRBJ2-2
D gene: NA
V gene: TRBV11-2
clone size: NA
CDR3 DNA: TGTGCCAGCAGCATACCGGTTAAGAACTCCGGGGAGCTGTTTTTT
CDR3 protein: CASSIPVKNSGELFF

J gene: TRBJ2-7
D gene: TRBD1
V gene: TRBV5-1
clone size: once
CDR3 DNA: TGCGTCAGCAGCATAGGAGGGACAGGTACTACCTACGAGCAGCACTTC
CDR3 protein: CVSSIGGTGTTYEQHF

J gene: TRBJ2-3
D gene: NA
V gene: TRBV24-1
clone size: once
CDR3 DNA: TGTGTCACCAGTGATCCGACAGTGAATACGCAGAATTTT
CDR3 protein: CVTSDPTVNTQNF

J gene: TRBJ2-3
D gene: NA
V gene: TRBV12-3/TRBV12-4
clone size: NA
CDR3 DNA: TGTGCCAGCAGTTTTTGGAGTGGGAGCCCCACAGATACACAGTATTTT
CDR3 protein: CASSFWSGSPTDTQYF

J gene: TRBJ1-1
D gene: NA
V gene: TRBV18
clone size: few
CDR3 DNA: TGTGCCAGCTCACCGGGTGCGAACACTGAAGCTTTCTTT
CDR3 protein: CASSPGANTEAFF

J gene: TRBJ1-2
D gene: NA
V gene: TRBV20-1
clone size: NA
CDR3 DNA: TGCATTGCCAACAGGGACTATGGCTACACCTTC
CDR3 protein: CIANRDYGYTF

J gene: TRBJ2-7
D gene: NA
V gene: TRBV7-8
clone size: NA
CDR3 DNA: TGTGACAGCAGCTCCCACATAGGGGAAATGCACTTC
CDR3 protein: CDSSSHIGEMHF

J gene: TRBJ2-3
D gene: TRBD2
V gene: TRBV28
clone size: NA
CDR3 DNA: TGTGCCAGCAGTTTGGTGACTAGCACAGATACGCACTATTTT
CDR3 protein: CASSLVTSTDTHYF